This TCR beta chain emerged from a study of OX40 agonist ivuxolimab in advanced cancers. Overall study: The dose-escalation cohort was approximately 80% male, with a mean age of 60 years, ranging roughly 23 to 90.

CDR3 length: 13 residues. Germline CDR1 SGHTA, CDR2 FQGNSA. A word on this clone: The junction shows a germline mismatch at one end, possibly a read error.

The protocol was immunoSEQ multiplex PCR, while the TCRdb copy is restricted to in-frame clones and leaves out a portion. The data contain about 76,000 clones, approximately 85% of them singletons. The genes are TRBV7-2 and TRBJ1-1, with D possibly matching TRBD1 (5 bases). This clonotype was obtained from an adult with an advanced solid tumor such as melanoma, head and neck, liver or kidney cancer. The sequenced sample was CD4+ or CD8+ T cells sorted from blood, obtained in a trial of the OX40 agonist ivuxolimab. CDR3 sequence reads: CASSLGEENRRLF. Here the CDR3 DNA reads TGTGCCAGCAGCTTAGGAGAGGAGAACAGGCGCCTCTTT.